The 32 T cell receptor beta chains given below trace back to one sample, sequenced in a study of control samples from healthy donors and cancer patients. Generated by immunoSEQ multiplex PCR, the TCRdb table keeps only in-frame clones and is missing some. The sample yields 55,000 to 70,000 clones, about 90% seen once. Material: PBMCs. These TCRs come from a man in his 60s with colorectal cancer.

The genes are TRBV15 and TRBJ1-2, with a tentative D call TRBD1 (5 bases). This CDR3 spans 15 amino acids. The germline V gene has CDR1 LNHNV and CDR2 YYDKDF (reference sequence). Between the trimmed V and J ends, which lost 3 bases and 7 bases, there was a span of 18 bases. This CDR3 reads CATSRQPGQGSGYTF. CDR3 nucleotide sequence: TGTGCCACCAGCAGGCAGCCCGGCCAGGGAAGTGGCTACACCTTC. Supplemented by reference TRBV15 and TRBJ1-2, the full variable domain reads DAMVIQNPRYQVTQFGKPVTLSCSQTLNHNVMYWYQQKSSQAPKLLFHYYDKDFNNEADTPDNFQSRRPNTSFCFLDIRSPGLGDTAMYLCATSRQPGQGSGYTFGSGTRLTVV.

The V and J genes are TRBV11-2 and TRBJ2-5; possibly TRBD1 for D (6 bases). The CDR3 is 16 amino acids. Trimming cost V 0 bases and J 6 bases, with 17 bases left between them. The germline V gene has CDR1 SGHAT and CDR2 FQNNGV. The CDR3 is CASSLDFIGQLKTQYF. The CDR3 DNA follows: TGTGCCAGCAGCTTAGATTTTATCGGACAGTTAAAGACCCAGTACTTC.

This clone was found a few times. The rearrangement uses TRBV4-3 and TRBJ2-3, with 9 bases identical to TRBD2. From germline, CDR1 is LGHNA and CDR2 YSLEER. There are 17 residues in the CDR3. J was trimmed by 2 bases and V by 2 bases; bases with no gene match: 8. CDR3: CASSQRIAGAYTDTQYF. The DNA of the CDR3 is TGCGCCAGCAGCCAACGTATAGCGGGGGCCTACACAGATACGCAGTATTTT.

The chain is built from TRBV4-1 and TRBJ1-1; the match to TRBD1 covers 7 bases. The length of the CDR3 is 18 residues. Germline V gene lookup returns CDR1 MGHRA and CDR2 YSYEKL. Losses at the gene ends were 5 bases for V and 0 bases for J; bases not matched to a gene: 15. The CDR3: CASSSSGTGVAMNTEAFF. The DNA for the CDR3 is TGCGCCAGCAGCTCATCCGGAACAGGGGTCGCCATGAACACTGAAGCTTTCTTT.

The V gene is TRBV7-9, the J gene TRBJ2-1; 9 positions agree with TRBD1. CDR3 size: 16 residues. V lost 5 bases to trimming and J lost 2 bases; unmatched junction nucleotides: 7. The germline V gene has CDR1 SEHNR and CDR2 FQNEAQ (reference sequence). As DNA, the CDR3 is TGTGCCAGCAGCACATGGCGGGACAGGGCCTACAATGAGCAGTTCTTC. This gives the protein CASSTWRDRAYNEQFF.

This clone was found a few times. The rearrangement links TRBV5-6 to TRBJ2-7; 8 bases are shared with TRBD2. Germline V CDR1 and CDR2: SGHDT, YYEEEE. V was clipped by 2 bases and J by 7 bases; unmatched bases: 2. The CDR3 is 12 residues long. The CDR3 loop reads CASSFERGEQYF. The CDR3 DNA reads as TGTGCCAGCAGCTTCGAGCGGGGGGAGCAGTACTTC.

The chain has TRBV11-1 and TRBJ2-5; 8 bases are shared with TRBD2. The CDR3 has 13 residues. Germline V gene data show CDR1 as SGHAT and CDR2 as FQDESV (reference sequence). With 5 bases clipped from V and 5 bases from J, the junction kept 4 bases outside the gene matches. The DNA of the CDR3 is TGTGCCAGCAGCCGCGGGGGGCGGGAGACCCAGTACTTC. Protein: CASSRGGRETQYF. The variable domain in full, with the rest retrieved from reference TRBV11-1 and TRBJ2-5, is EAEVAQSPRYKITEKSQAVAFWCDPISGHATLYWYRQILGQGPELLVQFQDESVVDDSQLPKDRFSAERLKGVDSTLKIQPAELGDSAMYLCASSRGGRETQYFGPGTRLLVL.

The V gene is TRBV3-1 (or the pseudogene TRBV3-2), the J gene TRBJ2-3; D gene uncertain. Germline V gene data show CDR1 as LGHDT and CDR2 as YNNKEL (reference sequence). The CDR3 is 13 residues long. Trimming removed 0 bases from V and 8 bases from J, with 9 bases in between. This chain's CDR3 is CASSQDLMGTQYF. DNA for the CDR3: TGTGCCAGCAGCCAAGACCTCATGGGTACGCAGTATTTT.

The CDR3 region has the DNA TGCGCCAGCAGCTTGGCCGAGGTTTCCGAGCAGTACTTC. It is translated as CASSLAEVSEQYF. The chain has TRBV5-1 and TRBJ2-7; D not certain. V was shortened by 0 bases and J by 6 bases, with 10 bases between the two germline ends. CDR3 length: 13 residues. Per the germline V gene, CDR1 is SGHRS and CDR2 is YFSETQ.

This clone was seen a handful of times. As DNA, the CDR3 is TGTGCCAGCAGCCAAGAAGGGGACGCAAAGTACAATGAGCAGTTCTTC. The encoded protein is CASSQEGDAKYNEQFF. J is TRBJ2-1 and V is TRBV4-2; D could derive from TRBD1 or TRBD2 (5 bases each). Germline V gene lookup returns CDR1 LGHNA and CDR2 YNFKEQ. V gave up 0 bases and J gave up 4 bases, with 13 bases separating them. The CDR3 has 16 residues.

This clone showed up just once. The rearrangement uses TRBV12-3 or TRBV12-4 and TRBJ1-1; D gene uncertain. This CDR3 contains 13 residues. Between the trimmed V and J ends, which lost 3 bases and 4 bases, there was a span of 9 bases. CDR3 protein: CASSFSGGTEAFF. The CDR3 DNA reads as TGTGCCAGCAGTTTTTCCGGTGGCACTGAAGCTTTCTTT.

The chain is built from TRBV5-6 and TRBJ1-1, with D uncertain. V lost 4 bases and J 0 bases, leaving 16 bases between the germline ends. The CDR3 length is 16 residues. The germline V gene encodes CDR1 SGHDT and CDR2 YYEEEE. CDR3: CASSKDPRGMNTEAFF. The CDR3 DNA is TGTGCCAGCAGCAAGGACCCAAGAGGCATGAACACTGAAGCTTTCTTT.

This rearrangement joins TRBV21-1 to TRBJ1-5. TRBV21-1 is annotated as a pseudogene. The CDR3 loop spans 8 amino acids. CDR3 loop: CAPCPQHF. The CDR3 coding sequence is TGTGCCCCCTGCCCCCAGCATTTT.

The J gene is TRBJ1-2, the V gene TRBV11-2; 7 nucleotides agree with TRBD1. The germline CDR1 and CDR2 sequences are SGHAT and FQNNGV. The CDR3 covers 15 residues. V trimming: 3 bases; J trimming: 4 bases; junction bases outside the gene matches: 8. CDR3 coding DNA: TGTGCCAGCAGCTTGGTTGGGACAGAGACCTATGGCTACACCTTC. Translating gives CASSLVGTETYGYTF.

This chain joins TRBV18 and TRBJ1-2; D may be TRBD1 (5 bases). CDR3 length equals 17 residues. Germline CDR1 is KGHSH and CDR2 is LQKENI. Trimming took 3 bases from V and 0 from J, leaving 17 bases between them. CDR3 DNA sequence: TGTGCCAGCTCACCCCTGAACAACGGACACGCTAACTATGGCTACACCTTC. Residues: CASSPLNNGHANYGYTF.

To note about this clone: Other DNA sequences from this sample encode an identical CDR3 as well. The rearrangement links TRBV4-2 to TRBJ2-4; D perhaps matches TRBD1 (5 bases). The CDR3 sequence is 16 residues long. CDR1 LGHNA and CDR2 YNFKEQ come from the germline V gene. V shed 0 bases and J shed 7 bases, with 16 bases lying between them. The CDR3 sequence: CASSQDIGREANIQYF. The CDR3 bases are TGTGCCAGCAGCCAAGATATCGGCAGGGAAGCGAACATTCAGTACTTC.

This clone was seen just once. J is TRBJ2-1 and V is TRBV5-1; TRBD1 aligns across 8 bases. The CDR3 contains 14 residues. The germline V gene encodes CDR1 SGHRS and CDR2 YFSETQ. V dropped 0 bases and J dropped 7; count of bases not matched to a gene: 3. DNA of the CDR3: TGCGCCAGCAGCTTGGGACAGGGGACTAATGAGCAGTTCTTC. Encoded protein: CASSLGQGTNEQFF.

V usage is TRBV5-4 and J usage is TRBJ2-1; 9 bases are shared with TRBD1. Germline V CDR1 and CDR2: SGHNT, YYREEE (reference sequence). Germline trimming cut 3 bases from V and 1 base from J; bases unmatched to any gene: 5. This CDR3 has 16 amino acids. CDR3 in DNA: TGTGCCAGCAGCTCCGGGACAGGGCTATCCTACAATGAGCAGTTCTTC. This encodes CASSSGTGLSYNEQFF.

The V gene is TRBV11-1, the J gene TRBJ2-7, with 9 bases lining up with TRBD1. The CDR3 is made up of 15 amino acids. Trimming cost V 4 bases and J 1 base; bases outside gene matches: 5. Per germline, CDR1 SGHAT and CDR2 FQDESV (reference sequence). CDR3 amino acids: CASSSDRGVSYEQYF. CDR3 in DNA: TGTGCCAGCAGCTCGGACAGGGGAGTGTCCTACGAGCAGTACTTC. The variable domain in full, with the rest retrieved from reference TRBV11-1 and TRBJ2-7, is EAEVAQSPRYKITEKSQAVAFWCDPISGHATLYWYRQILGQGPELLVQFQDESVVDDSQLPKDRFSAERLKGVDSTLKIQPAELGDSAMYLCASSSDRGVSYEQYFGPGTRLTVT.

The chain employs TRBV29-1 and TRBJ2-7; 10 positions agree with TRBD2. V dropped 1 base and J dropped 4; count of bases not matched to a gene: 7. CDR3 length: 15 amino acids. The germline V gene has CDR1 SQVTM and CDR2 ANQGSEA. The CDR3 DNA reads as TGCAGCGTTGAAGTAGTAGGGACTAGCGATTACGAGCAGTACTTC. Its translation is CSVEVVGTSDYEQYF.

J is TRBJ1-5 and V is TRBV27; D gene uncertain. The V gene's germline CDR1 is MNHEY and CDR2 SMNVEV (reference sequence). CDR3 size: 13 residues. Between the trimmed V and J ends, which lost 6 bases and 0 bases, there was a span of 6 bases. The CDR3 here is CASSKGSNQPQHF. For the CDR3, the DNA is TGTGCCAGCAGCAAGGGTAGCAATCAGCCCCAGCATTTT.

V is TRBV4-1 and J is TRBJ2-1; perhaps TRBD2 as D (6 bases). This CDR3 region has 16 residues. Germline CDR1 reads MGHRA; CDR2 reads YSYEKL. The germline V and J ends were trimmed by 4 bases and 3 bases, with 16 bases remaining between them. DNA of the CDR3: TGCGCCAGCAGCCCGAAAGGGCTGGGAGGCTACAATGAGCAGTTCTTC. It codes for CASSPKGLGGYNEQFF.

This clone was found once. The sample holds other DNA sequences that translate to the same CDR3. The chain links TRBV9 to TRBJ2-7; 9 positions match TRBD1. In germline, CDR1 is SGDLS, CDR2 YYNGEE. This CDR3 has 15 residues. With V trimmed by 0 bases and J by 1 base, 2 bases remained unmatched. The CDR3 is CASSVGGTGSYEQYF. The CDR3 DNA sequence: TGTGCCAGCAGCGTAGGAGGGACAGGGTCCTACGAGCAGTACTTC.

CDR3 coding DNA: TGTGCCAGCAGCGCGGGACACGGCGTCGGGGTCACTGAAGCTTTCTTT. Protein sequence: CASSAGHGVGVTEAFF. This chain joins TRBV6-6 and TRBJ1-1, with a weak D call TRBD1 (6 bases). V dropped 6 bases and J dropped 4 bases, with 21 bases sitting between them. The germline V gene encodes CDR1 MNHNY and CDR2 SVGAGI (reference sequence). The CDR3 runs 16 residues.

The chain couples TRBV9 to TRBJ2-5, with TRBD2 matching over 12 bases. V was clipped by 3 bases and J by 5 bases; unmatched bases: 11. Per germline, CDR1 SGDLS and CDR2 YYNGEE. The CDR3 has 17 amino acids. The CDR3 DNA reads TGTGCCAGCAGCGCAGGTACTAGCGGGGGGCCCCGGGAGACCCAGTACTTC. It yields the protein CASSAGTSGGPRETQYF.

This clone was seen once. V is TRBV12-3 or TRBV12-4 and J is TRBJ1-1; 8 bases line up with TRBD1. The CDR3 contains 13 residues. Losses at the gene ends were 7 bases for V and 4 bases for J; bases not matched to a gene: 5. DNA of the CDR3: TGTGCCAGCACTCGGACAGGGAGCACTGAAGCTTTCTTT. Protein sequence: CASTRTGSTEAFF.

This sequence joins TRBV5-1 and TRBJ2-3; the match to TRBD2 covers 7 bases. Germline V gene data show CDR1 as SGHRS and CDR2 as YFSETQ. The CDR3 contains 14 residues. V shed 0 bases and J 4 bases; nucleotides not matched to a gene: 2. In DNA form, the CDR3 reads TGCGCCAGCAGCTTGGACGCGGGGGCAGATACGCAGTATTTT. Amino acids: CASSLDAGADTQYF.

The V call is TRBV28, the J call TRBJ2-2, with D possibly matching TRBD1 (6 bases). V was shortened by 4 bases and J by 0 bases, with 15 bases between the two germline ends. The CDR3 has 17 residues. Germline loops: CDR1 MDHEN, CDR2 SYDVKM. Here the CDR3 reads CASSWDGGGTNTGELFF. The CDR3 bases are TGTGCCAGCAGTTGGGATGGGGGCGGTACGAACACCGGGGAGCTGTTTTTT.

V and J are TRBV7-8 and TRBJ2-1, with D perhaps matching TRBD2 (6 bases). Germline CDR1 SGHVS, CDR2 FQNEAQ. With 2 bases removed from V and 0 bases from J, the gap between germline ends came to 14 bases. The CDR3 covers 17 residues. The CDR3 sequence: CASSLLPRGSSYNEQFF. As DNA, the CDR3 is TGTGCCAGCAGCTTACTCCCGCGGGGTAGCTCCTACAATGAGCAGTTCTTC.

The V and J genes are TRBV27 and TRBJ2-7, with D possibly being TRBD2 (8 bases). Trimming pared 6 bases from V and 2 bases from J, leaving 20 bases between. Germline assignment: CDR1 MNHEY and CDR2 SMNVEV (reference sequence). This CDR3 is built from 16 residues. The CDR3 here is CASRLRGGQRTYEQYF. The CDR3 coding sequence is TGTGCCAGCAGGCTTCGGGGGGGACAGAGAACCTACGAGCAGTACTTC.

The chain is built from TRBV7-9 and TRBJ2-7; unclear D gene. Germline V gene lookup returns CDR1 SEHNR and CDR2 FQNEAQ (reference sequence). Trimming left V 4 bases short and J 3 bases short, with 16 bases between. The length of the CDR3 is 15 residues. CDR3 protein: CASSSTQVQFYEQYF. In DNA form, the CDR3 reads TGTGCCAGCAGCTCAACCCAGGTCCAATTCTACGAGCAGTACTTC.

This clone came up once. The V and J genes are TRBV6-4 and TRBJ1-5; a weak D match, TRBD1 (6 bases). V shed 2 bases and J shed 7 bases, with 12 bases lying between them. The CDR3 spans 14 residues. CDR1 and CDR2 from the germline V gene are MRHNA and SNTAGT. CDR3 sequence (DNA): TGTGCCAGCAGTGACGGTCAGGGGAGCCAGCCCCAGCATTTT. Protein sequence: CASSDGQGSQPQHF.